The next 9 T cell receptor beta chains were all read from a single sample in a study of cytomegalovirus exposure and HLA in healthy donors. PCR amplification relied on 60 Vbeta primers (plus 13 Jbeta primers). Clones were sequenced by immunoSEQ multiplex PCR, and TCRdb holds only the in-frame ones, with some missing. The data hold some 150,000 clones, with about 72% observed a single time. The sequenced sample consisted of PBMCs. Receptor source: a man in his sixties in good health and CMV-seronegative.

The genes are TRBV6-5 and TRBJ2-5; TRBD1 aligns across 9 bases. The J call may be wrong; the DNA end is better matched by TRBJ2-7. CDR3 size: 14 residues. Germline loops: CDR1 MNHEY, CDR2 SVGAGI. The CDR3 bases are TGTGCCAGCAGCGGGACAGGGTCTTCCTACGAGCAGTACTTC. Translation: CASSGTGSSYEQYF.

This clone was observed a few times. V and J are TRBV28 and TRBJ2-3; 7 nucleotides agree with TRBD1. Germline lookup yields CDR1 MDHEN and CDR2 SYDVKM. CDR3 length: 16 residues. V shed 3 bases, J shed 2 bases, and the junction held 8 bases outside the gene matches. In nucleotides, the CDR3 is TGTGCCAGCAGTTTGCCGACAGGGACGATCACAGATACGCAGTATTTT. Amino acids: CASSLPTGTITDTQYF.

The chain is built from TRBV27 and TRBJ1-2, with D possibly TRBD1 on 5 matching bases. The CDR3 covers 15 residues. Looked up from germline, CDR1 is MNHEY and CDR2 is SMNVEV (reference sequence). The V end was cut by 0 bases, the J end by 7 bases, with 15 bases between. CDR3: CASSLSGVPRGGYTF. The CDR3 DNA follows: TGTGCCAGCAGTTTATCGGGGGTACCGCGGGGTGGCTACACCTTC.

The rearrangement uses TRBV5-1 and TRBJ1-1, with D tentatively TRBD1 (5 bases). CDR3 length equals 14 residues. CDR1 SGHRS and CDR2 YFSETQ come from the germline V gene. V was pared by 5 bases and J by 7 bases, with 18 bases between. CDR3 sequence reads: CASSPSATGGEAFF. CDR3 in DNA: TGCGCCAGCAGTCCCTCGGCCACGGGGGGTGAAGCTTTCTTT.

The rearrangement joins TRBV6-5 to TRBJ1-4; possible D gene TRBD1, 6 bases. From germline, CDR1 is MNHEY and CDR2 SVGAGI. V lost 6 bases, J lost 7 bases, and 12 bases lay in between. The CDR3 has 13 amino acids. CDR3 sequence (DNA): TGTGCCAGCAGAACTCCAGGGGCTGAAAAACTGTTTTTT. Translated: CASRTPGAEKLFF.

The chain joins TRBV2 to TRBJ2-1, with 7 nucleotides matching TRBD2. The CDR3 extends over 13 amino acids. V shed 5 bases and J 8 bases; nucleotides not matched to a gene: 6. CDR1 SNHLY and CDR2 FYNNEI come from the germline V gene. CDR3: CASSRSGEHEQFF. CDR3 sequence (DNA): TGTGCCAGCAGTAGAAGCGGGGAACATGAGCAGTTCTTC.

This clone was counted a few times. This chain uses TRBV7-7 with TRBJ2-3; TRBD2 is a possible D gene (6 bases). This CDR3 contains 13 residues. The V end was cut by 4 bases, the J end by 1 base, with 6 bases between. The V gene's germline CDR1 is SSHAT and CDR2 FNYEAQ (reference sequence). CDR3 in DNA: TGTGCCAGCAGCTCTAGCGGCACAGATACGCAGTATTTT. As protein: CASSSSGTDTQYF. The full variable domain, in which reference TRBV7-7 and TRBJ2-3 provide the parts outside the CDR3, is GAGVSQSPRYKVTKRGQDVTLRCDPISSHATLYWYQQALGQGPEFLTYFNYEAQPDKSGLPSDRFSAERPEGSISTLTIQRTEQRDSAMYRCASSSSGTDTQYFGPGTRLTVL.

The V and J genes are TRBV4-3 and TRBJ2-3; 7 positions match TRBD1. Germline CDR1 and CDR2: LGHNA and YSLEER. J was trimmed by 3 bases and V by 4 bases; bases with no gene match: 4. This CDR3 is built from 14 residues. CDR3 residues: CASSRQGPTDTQYF. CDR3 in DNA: TGCGCCAGCAGCCGACAGGGCCCTACAGATACGCAGTATTTT.

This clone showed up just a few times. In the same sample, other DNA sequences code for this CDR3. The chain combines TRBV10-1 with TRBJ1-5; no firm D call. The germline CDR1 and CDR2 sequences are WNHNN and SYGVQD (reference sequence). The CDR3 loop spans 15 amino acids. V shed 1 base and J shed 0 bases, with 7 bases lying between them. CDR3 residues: CASSECRDSNQPQHF. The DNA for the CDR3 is TGCGCCAGCAGTGAGTGCCGGGATAGCAATCAGCCCCAGCATTTT.